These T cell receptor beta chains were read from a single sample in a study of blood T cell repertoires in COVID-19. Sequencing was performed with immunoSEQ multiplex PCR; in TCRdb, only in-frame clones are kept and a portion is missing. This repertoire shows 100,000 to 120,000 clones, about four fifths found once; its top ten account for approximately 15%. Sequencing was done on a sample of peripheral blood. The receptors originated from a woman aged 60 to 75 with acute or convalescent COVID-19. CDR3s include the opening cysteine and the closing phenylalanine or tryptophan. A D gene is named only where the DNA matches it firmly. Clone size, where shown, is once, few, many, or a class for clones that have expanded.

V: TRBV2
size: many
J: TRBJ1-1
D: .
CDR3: CASSGVAAYTEAFF
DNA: TGTGCCAGCAGTGGGGTGGCGGCCTACACTGAAGCTTTCTTT

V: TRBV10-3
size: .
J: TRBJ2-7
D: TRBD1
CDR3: CAISSNSGQGYEQYF
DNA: TGTGCCATCAGTAGCAATTCGGGACAGGGCTACGAGCAGTACTTC

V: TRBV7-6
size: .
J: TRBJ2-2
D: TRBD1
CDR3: CASSLGGGTGNTGELFF
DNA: TGTGCCAGCAGCTTAGGAGGGGGGACAGGGAACACCGGGGAGCTGTTTTTT

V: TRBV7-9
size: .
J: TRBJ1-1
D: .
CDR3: CASSPRSSLENTEAFF
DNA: TGTGCCAGCAGCCCGCGGAGCTCGTTAGAGAACACTGAAGCTTTCTTT

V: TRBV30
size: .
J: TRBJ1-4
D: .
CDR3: CAWSFGNQGEKLFF
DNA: TGTGCCTGGAGTTTCGGCAATCAGGGAGAAAAACTGTTTTTT

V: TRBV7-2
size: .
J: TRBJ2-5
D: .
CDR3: CASSLALAKETQYF
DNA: TGTGCCAGCAGCTTAGCTCTAGCGAAAGAGACCCAGTACTTC

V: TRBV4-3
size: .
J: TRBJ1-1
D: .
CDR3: CASSLYTGTEAFF
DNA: TGCGCCAGCAGCCTCTACACAGGGACTGAAGCTTTCTTT

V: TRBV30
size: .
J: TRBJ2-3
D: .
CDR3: CAWRKSTTHTQYF
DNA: TGTGCCTGGAGAAAGAGTACCACCCATACGCAGTATTTT

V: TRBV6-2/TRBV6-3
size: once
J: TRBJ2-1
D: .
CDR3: CASSYNLAHDEQFF
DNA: TGTGCCAGCAGCTATAACCTAGCTCACGATGAGCAGTTCTTC

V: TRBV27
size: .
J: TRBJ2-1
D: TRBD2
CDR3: CASGVRGGAFIIFF
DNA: TGTGCCAGCGGCGTTCGCGGGGGGGCCTTTATTATTTTCTTC

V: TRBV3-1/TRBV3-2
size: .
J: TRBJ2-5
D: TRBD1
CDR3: CASSHDTGVDVQETQYF
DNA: TGTGCCAGCAGCCATGATACAGGGGTGGACGTGCAAGAGACCCAGTACTTC

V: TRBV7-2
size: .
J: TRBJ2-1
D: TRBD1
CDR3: CASSLVPGGRDEQFF
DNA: TGTGCCAGCAGCTTAGTCCCAGGGGGTAGGGATGAGCAGTTCTTC

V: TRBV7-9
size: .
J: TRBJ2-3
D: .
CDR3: CASSLLASFADTQYF
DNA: TGTGCCAGCAGCTTGCTAGCTAGTTTCGCAGATACGCAGTATTTT

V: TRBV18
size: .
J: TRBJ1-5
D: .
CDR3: CASSPPLTDSNQPQHF
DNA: TGTGCCAGCTCACCACCCTTGACAGATAGCAATCAGCCCCAGCATTTT

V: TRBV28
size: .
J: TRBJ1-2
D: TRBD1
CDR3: CASSLGTVVGGYTF
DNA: TGTGCCAGCAGTTTAGGGACAGTGGTGGGTGGCTACACCTTC